These 6 T cell receptor beta chains came from one sample sequenced in a study of blood T cells in healthy people across ages. It was with a sample-barcoded 5' primer and a J-beta primer mix that a second PCR of about 6 to 12 cycles was run. From the 5' RACE reads, TCRdb called clonotypes with MiXCR, one entry per CDR3 protein. This sample yields more than 1,000,000 distinct CDR3 sequences, of which under 30% are seen a single time; 0.65% to 0.95% belongs to the top ten. The data were also submitted as part of a second study, on T cells of mothers and their children.

Sequencing input: blood. The receptors were sampled from a girl aged 2-10 years in good health.

The gene calls are TRBV20-1 and TRBJ1-2, with TRBD1 matching 8 bases. The CDR3 sequence is 12 residues long. The trim removed 6 bases at V and 5 bases at J, leaving 5 bases unmatched. Germline V gene sequence: CDR1 DFQATT, CDR2 SNEGSKA (reference sequence). CDR3 sequence: CSARTGTYGYTF. The CDR3 bases are TGCAGTGCAAGGACAGGGACGTATGGCTACACCTTC.

This clonotype was seen a handful of times. The chain links TRBV29-1 to TRBJ1-6; 8 bases are a match to TRBD1. This CDR3 is built from 14 residues. V was pared by 7 bases and J by 6 bases, with 8 bases of the junction left unmatched. CDR1 and CDR2 (germline): SQVTM, ANQGSEA. CDR3 sequence: CSASTGAVNSPLHF. CDR3 bases: TGCAGCGCGTCGACAGGGGCCGTTAATTCACCCCTCCACTTT.

This clonotype was recorded a few times. The V call is TRBV27, the J call TRBJ1-2, with 7 positions matching TRBD1. The V and J ends lost 2 bases and 0 bases, in that order; junction bases with no gene match: 3. CDR1 MNHEY and CDR2 SMNVEV come from the germline V gene (reference sequence). CDR3 length: 15 residues. CDR3 in amino acids: CASSLTGVSNYGYTF. The DNA of the CDR3 is TGTGCCAGCAGTTTAACAGGGGTTTCTAACTATGGCTACACCTTC.

The rearrangement joins TRBV5-1 to TRBJ2-2; 7 bases fit TRBD2. CDR1 is SGHRS and CDR2 is YFSETQ in the germline V gene. Trimming cost V 3 bases and J 3 bases; bases outside gene matches: 5. The CDR3 runs to 15 residues. The DNA of the CDR3 is TGCGCCAGCAGCTCCCCGGCGGGGGACACCGGGGAGCTGTTTTTT. It is translated as CASSSPAGDTGELFF.

The V call is TRBV4-1, the J call TRBJ2-3, with TRBD2 identical over 7 bases. V was clipped by 6 bases and J by 5 bases; unmatched bases: 14. The CDR3 consists of 16 residues. The germline V gene has CDR1 MGHRA and CDR2 YSYEKL. The CDR3 protein is CASRTVRAGVVDTQYF. The CDR3 nucleotides are TGCGCCAGCAGGACCGTTCGGGCGGGAGTAGTAGATACGCAGTATTTT.

The chain recombines TRBV4-3 with TRBJ2-1; a weak D match, TRBD2 (6 bases). The end of the DNA is better explained by TRBJ2-5, so the J call may be wrong. Germline V gene sequence: CDR1 LGHNA, CDR2 YSLEER. The CDR3 covers 15 residues. The DNA for the CDR3 is TGCGCCAGCAGCCAAGATTTCCCCGGGGGTGAGACCCAGTACTTC. This encodes CASSQDFPGGETQYF.